Following are 5 T cell receptor beta chains from one sample sequenced in a study of blood T cells in healthy people across ages. A sample-barcoded 5' primer and a J-beta primer mix were used in a second PCR of roughly 7 to 11 cycles. TCRdb re-derived calls from the 5' RACE reads in MiXCR, one entry per CDR3 protein. The sample lists over 600,000 distinct CDR3 sequences, more than 35% occurring once. Sequencing was performed on blood. The receptors here all came from a man at least 80 years old in good health.

The rearrangement uses TRBV11-3 and TRBJ2-7, with a possible D match to TRBD2 (6 bases). V lost 2 bases and J 2 bases, leaving 10 bases between the germline ends. Germline assignment: CDR1 SGHNT and CDR2 YENEEA. This CDR3 has 14 residues. The CDR3 nucleotides are TGTGCCAGCAGCTTAAATAGCGGACCCTACGAGCAGTACTTC. Encoded protein: CASSLNSGPYEQYF. The whole variable domain, remainder taken from reference TRBV11-3 and TRBJ2-7, is EAGVVQSPRYKIIEKKQPVAFWCNPISGHNTLYWYLQNLGQGPELLIRYENEEAVDDSQLPKDRFSAERLKGVDSTLKIQPAELGDSAVYLCASSLNSGPYEQYFGPGTRLTVT.

The genes are TRBV29-1 and TRBJ2-1; 8 positions agree with TRBD2. The CDR3 sequence is 13 residues long. The V segment lost 7 bases and the J segment 7 bases; nucleotides outside the gene matches: 9. The germline gives CDR1 SQVTM, CDR2 ANQGSEA. The CDR3 nucleotides are TGCAGCGGCGGGGGGTGGGAAAATAATGAGCAGTTCTTC. This gives the protein CSGGGWENNEQFF.

The DNA for the CDR3 is TGTGCCAGCAGTTACGATAAGAGGGGCAACGAAAAGGATGAAAAACTGTTTTTT. This sequence encodes CASSYDKRGNEKDEKLFF. This chain links TRBV6-5 with TRBJ1-4; perhaps TRBD1 as D (5 bases). V was pared by 2 bases and J by 6 bases, with 22 bases between. The CDR3 is 18 residues long. In germline, CDR1 is MNHEY, CDR2 SVGAGI.

This clonotype occurred a few times. The V gene is TRBV29-1, the J gene TRBJ1-2; D is perhaps TRBD1 (6 bases). Trimming cost V 6 bases and J 8 bases, with 19 bases left between them. The CDR3 totals 13 residues. Germline V lookup: CDR1 SQVTM, CDR2 ANQGSEA. CDR3 region: CSVRGADSYGYTF. CDR3 nucleotides: TGCAGCGTCCGGGGGGCTGACTCTTACGGCTACACCTTC. Filled out from reference TRBV29-1 and TRBJ1-2, the complete variable domain reads SAVISQKPSRDICQRGTSLTIQCQVDSQVTMMFWYRQQPGQSLTLIATANQGSEATYESGFVIDKFPISRPNLTFSTLTVSNMSPEDSSIYLCSVRGADSYGYTFGSGTRLTVV.

This clonotype was seen repeatedly, ten times or more. This chain joins TRBV20-1 and TRBJ2-2; D uncertain. The CDR3 has 15 amino acids. V was shortened by 1 base and J by 0 bases, with 9 bases between the two germline ends. Germline V lookup: CDR1 DFQATT, CDR2 SNEGSKA (reference sequence). CDR3 in DNA: TGCAGTGCTAGAGTACTATACGCGAACACCGGGGAGCTGTTTTTT. Translated, it gives CSARVLYANTGELFF.